These T cell receptor beta chains were read from a single sample in a study of OX40 agonist ivuxolimab in advanced cancers. This table comes from immunoSEQ multiplex PCR, and its TCRdb copy is limited to in-frame clones, with some not included. The sample lists roughly 62,000 clones, about 82% occurring once. The starting material was CD4+ or CD8+ T cells sorted from blood, obtained in a trial of the OX40 agonist ivuxolimab. All receptors derive from an adult with an advanced solid tumor such as melanoma, head and neck, liver or kidney cancer. The CDR3 runs from the conserved cysteine through the conserved F or W. Each record gives: V gene, J gene, CDR3 protein.

TRBV6-5	TRBJ1-4	CASSYGTGGNGEKLFF
TRBV19	TRBJ1-2	CASSILRGDYGYTF
TRBV20-1	TRBJ2-7	CSAGGYEQYF
TRBV5-1	TRBJ2-3	CASSSRGGRTDTQYF
TRBV6-1	TRBJ2-3	CASSETATSGGSTQYF
TRBV5-1	TRBJ1-1	CASSLSGQNTEAFF
TRBV11-1	TRBJ1-4	CASSLGGPGEKLFF
TRBV9	TRBJ2-1	CASTPHENNNEQFF
TRBV27	TRBJ2-2	CASSSRLAGVVGNTGELFF
TRBV7-3	TRBJ1-6	CASSLLVSNSPLHF
TRBV9	TRBJ1-3	CASSVGDLGGNTIYF
TRBV9	TRBJ2-1	CASSTTSGGVNEQFF
TRBV30	TRBJ1-1	CALFREFRIEAFF
TRBV7-2	TRBJ1-2	CASSPSGFGIYGYTF
TRBV7-2	TRBJ2-3	CASGLAGPDTQYF
TRBV11-2	TRBJ2-1	CASSLEASGSYNEQFF
TRBV19	TRBJ1-5	CASSTTGGNQPQHF
TRBV19	TRBJ1-1	CASRDILGTEAFF
TRBV5-1	TRBJ1-6	CASSQSHNNYNSPLHF
TRBV6-1	TRBJ2-3	CASSEVIPGLALTDTQYF